The rows below give T cell receptor beta chains drawn from one sample of a study of Graves' ophthalmopathy and Graves' hyperthyroidism. A single record per CDR3 protein comes from TCRdb applying MiXCR to the multiplex PCR reads. In the table there are roughly 300,000 distinct CDR3 sequences, 15% to 20% of which are singletons. Sequenced sample: peripheral blood. The receptor source for this set is an adult man with Graves' ophthalmopathy. CDR3s include the opening cysteine and the closing phenylalanine or tryptophan. Fields, in order: V gene, clone size, D gene, J gene, CDR3 protein, CDR3 DNA. A D gene is named only where the DNA matches it firmly. The size of a clone is reported for some rows only, either as once, few or many, or as a class for expanded clones.

V: TRBV6-1; size: many; D: TRBD1; J: TRBJ2-6; CDR3: CASYRGPDSGANVLTF; DNA: TGTGCCAGTTACAGGGGGCCAGACTCTGGGGCCAACGTCCTGACTTTC
V: TRBV20-1; size: many; D: .; J: TRBJ1-2; CDR3: CSASGVNYGYTF; DNA: TGCAGTGCTAGCGGGGTAAACTATGGCTACACCTTC
V: TRBV6-2/TRBV6-3; size: many; D: TRBD1; J: TRBJ1-1; CDR3: CASSRRAGQGVTTEAFF; DNA: TGTGCCAGCAGTAGACGAGCGGGACAGGGAGTAACCACTGAAGCTTTCTTT
V: TRBV28; size: many; D: TRBD1; J: TRBJ2-7; CDR3: CASSLPDRGNEQYF; DNA: TGTGCCAGCAGTTTACCCGACAGGGGGAACGAGCAGTACTTC
V: TRBV19; size: many; D: .; J: TRBJ2-5; CDR3: CASTPWQYTQETQYF; DNA: TGTGCCAGTACCCCCTGGCAGTATACCCAAGAGACCCAGTACTTC
V: TRBV11-2; size: many; D: .; J: TRBJ1-1; CDR3: CASSWQHTEAFF; DNA: TGTGCCAGCAGCTGGCAGCACACTGAAGCTTTCTTT
V: TRBV6-5; size: many; D: TRBD2; J: TRBJ2-2; CDR3: CASSTSGGHGELFF; DNA: TGTGCCAGCAGTACCTCGGGAGGCCACGGGGAGCTGTTTTTT
V: TRBV20-1; size: many; D: .; J: TRBJ2-5; CDR3: CSAPTIRMETQYF; DNA: TGCAGTGCCCCGACTATTAGGATGGAGACCCAGTACTTC
V: TRBV29-1; size: many; D: .; J: TRBJ1-1; CDR3: CSGRENTEAFF; DNA: TGCAGCGGGCGGGAAAACACTGAAGCTTTCTTT
V: TRBV6-5; size: many; D: TRBD1; J: TRBJ1-1; CDR3: CASSYTTGGQGEAFF; DNA: TGTGCCAGCAGTTATACAACCGGGGGACAGGGTGAAGCTTTCTTT
V: TRBV20-1; size: many; D: TRBD1; J: TRBJ2-5; CDR3: CSARDWDRGREIQYF; DNA: TGCAGTGCTAGAGATTGGGACAGGGGTAGGGAGATCCAGTACTTC
V: TRBV12-3/TRBV12-4; size: many; D: .; J: TRBJ2-2; CDR3: CASSQPSPDTGELFF; DNA: TGTGCCAGCAGTCAACCCAGCCCTGACACCGGGGAGCTGTTTTTT
V: TRBV11-2; size: few; D: TRBD2; J: TRBJ2-5; CDR3: CASSKRTSGKRRQETQYF; DNA: TGTGCCAGCAGCAAACGGACTAGCGGGAAACGCCGCCAAGAGACCCAGTACTTC
V: TRBV4-3; size: few; D: .; J: TRBJ1-2; CDR3: CASRPGLDYGYTF; DNA: TGCGCCAGCCGGCCCGGTTTAGACTATGGCTACACCTTC
V: TRBV27; size: .; D: .; J: TRBJ1-1; CDR3: CASKRHLNTEAFF; DNA: TGTGCCAGCAAACGCCACCTGAACACTGAAGCTTTCTTT
V: TRBV5-5; size: many; D: .; J: TRBJ1-2; CDR3: CASSPAGRRDYGYTF; DNA: TGTGCCAGCAGTCCCGCGGGCAGACGAGACTATGGCTACACCTTC
V: TRBV11-2; size: few; D: .; J: TRBJ2-2; CDR3: CASSLGARLNTNTGELFF; DNA: TGTGCCAGCAGCTTAGGGGCACGACTCAACACGAACACCGGGGAGCTGTTTTTT
V: TRBV29-1; size: many; D: TRBD1; J: TRBJ2-5; CDR3: CSVADRAGETQYF; DNA: TGCAGCGTAGCGGACAGGGCTGGGGAGACCCAGTACTTC
V: TRBV24-1; size: many; D: .; J: TRBJ2-7; CDR3: CATSDPKGSEQYF; DNA: TGTGCCACCAGTGATCCGAAAGGGAGCGAGCAGTACTTC
V: TRBV19; size: many; D: .; J: TRBJ2-2; CDR3: CASRGRRWSGGPGGELFF; DNA: TGTGCCAGCCGCGGCCGGCGTTGGTCGGGGGGCCCGGGCGGGGAGCTGTTTTTT
V: TRBV14; size: many; D: .; J: TRBJ2-7; CDR3: CASSQDRAEQYF; DNA: TGTGCCAGCAGCCAAGATCGCGCCGAGCAGTACTTC
V: TRBV24-1; size: many; D: .; J: TRBJ2-2; CDR3: CATTGSNTGELFF; DNA: TGTGCCACCACCGGGAGTAACACCGGGGAGCTGTTTTTT
V: TRBV12-3/TRBV12-4; size: .; D: .; J: TRBJ2-5; CDR3: CASSITRETQYF; DNA: TGTGCCAGCAGCATTACGCGGGAGACCCAGTACTTC
V: TRBV18; size: many; D: TRBD1; J: TRBJ1-5; CDR3: CASSSGDRANQPQHF; DNA: TGTGCCAGCTCATCGGGGGACAGGGCCAATCAGCCCCAGCATTTT
V: TRBV30; size: many; D: .; J: TRBJ1-5; CDR3: CAWSLTSQPQHF; DNA: TGTGCCTGGAGTTTGACGAGCCAGCCCCAGCATTTT
V: TRBV20-1; size: many; D: .; J: TRBJ2-5; CDR3: CSWAAQETQYF; DNA: TGCAGTTGGGCGGCACAAGAGACCCAGTACTTC
V: TRBV7-2; size: many; D: TRBD1; J: TRBJ2-2; CDR3: CASSLRDRRDTGELFF; DNA: TGTGCCAGCAGCTTGCGGGACAGGAGAGACACCGGGGAGCTGTTTTTT
V: TRBV27; size: many; D: .; J: TRBJ1-6; CDR3: CASSPTPNTYNSPLHF; DNA: TGTGCCAGCAGTCCAACGCCTAACACTTATAATTCACCCCTCCACTTT
V: TRBV18; size: many; D: .; J: TRBJ2-5; CDR3: CASSPTPQETQYF; DNA: TGTGCCAGCTCACCTACCCCCCAAGAGACCCAGTACTTC
V: TRBV19; size: .; D: .; J: TRBJ2-4; CDR3: CASSISQGSSKNIQYF; DNA: TGTGCCAGTAGTATAAGCCAGGGATCAAGTAAAAACATTCAGTACTTC
V: TRBV9; size: many; D: .; J: TRBJ2-2; CDR3: CASSEAAATNTGELFF; DNA: TGTGCCAGCAGCGAGGCCGCAGCCACGAACACCGGGGAGCTGTTTTTT
V: TRBV28; size: many; D: TRBD2; J: TRBJ2-2; CDR3: CASSFAGLAGGSTGELFF; DNA: TGTGCCAGCAGTTTTGCTGGACTAGCGGGAGGAAGCACCGGGGAGCTGTTTTTT
V: TRBV5-1; size: many; D: TRBD1; J: TRBJ2-7; CDR3: CASSLSGTGRYEQYF; DNA: TGCGCCAGCAGCCTCTCCGGGACAGGGAGGTACGAGCAGTACTTC
V: TRBV6-5; size: .; D: .; J: TRBJ2-5; CDR3: CASSYSTQTKETQYF; DNA: TGTGCCAGCAGTTACTCTACGCAGACAAAGGAGACCCAGTACTTC
V: TRBV7-2; size: many; D: TRBD2; J: TRBJ2-5; CDR3: CASKYGGGASETQYF; DNA: TGTGCCAGCAAGTATGGCGGGGGGGCTTCGGAGACCCAGTACTTC
V: TRBV28; size: many; D: .; J: TRBJ1-1; CDR3: CASSSGQFPMNTEAFF; DNA: TGTGCCAGCAGTTCCGGACAGTTTCCGATGAACACTGAAGCTTTCTTT
V: TRBV7-2; size: many; D: TRBD2; J: TRBJ2-5; CDR3: CASSLASGMGQETQYF; DNA: TGTGCCAGCAGCTTAGCGAGCGGGATGGGCCAAGAGACCCAGTACTTC
V: TRBV20-1; size: many; D: TRBD1; J: TRBJ2-7; CDR3: CSARAGQGRSYEQYF; DNA: TGCAGTGCTAGAGCAGGACAGGGGCGATCCTACGAGCAGTACTTC
V: TRBV12-3/TRBV12-4; size: few; D: .; J: TRBJ1-3; CDR3: CASSHTGSGNTISF; DNA: TGTGCCAGCAGTCACACGGGCTCTGGAAACACCATATCTTTT
V: TRBV5-1; size: many; D: .; J: TRBJ2-2; CDR3: CASSLALSGTGELFF; DNA: TGCGCCAGCAGCTTGGCACTTTCAGGGACCGGGGAGCTGTTTTTT
V: TRBV20-1; size: many; D: .; J: TRBJ1-2; CDR3: CSAVDSPYGYTF; DNA: TGCAGTGCAGTTGACAGTCCCTATGGCTACACCTTC
V: TRBV6-2/TRBV6-3; size: many; D: .; J: TRBJ1-5; CDR3: CASSYRLQPQHF; DNA: TGTGCCAGCAGTTACCGTTTGCAGCCCCAGCATTTT